This T cell receptor (beta chain) was captured by sequencing in a study of cytomegalovirus exposure and HLA in healthy donors. PCR used 60 Vbeta primers and 13 Jbeta primers. The data were produced by immunoSEQ multiplex PCR, yet TCRdb's version contains in-frame clones alone and is incomplete. The sample carries around 130,000 clones, 8.5% to 10% recorded once. Germline CDR1 reads KGHSH; CDR2 reads LQKENI. This CDR3 is 15 amino acids long. Losses at the gene ends were 3 bases for V and 4 bases for J; bases not matched to a gene: 4. Points from the study as a whole: HLA restriction was apparent for most CMV-associated TCR beta chains in a later analysis. In a later analysis, 15,000 to 20,000 TCR beta sequences were associated with HLA alleles at 0.05 false discovery rate. An assumption of roughly uniform sequencing depth across donors underlay the presence/absence analyses. Earlier analysis looked at TCR beta V segments, and most were productive about 87% or about 30% of the time.

This clone was counted only a few times. Its antigen is unknown. The chain combines TRBV18 with TRBJ2-3, with TRBD2 matching 10 bases. The sequence came from a man between 35 and 55 years old in good health and CMV-seronegative. The sequenced sample was PBMCs. The CDR3 region is CASSPGLAFPDTQYF. The CDR3, as DNA: TGTGCCAGCTCACCGGGACTAGCGTTTCCAGATACGCAGTATTTT.